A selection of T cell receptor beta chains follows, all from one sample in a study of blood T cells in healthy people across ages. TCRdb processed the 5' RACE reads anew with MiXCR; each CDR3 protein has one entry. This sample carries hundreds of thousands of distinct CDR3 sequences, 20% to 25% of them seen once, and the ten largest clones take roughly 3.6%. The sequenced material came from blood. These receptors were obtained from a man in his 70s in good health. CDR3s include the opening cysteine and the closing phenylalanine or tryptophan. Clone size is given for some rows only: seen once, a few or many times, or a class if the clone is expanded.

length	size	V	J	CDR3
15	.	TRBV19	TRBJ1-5	CASSRQGHSNQPQHF
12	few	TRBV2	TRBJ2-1	CASSEAHNEQFF
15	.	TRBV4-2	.	CASSQEGGRIDEQFF
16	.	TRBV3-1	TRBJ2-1	CASSQLGQGAYNEPFF
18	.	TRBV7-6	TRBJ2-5	CASSLALGLAGSQETQYF
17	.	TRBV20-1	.	CSARPKTGTTSYNEQFF
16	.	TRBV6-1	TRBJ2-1	CASDARLAGGYNEQFF
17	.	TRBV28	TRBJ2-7	CASIGTGGRGLVYEQYF
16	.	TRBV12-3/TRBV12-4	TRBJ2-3	CASSLAEGGTADTQYF
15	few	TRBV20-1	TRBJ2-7	CSARGLPGTKNEQYF
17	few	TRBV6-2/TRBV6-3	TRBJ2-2	CASSHGTSGRPQGELFF
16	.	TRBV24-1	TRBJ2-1	CATSDAGTSASNEQFF
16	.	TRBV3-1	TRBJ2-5	CASSQEGGLAMETQYF
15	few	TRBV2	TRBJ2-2	CASSEWDTATGELFF
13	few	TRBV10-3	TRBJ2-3	CATMGGEADTQYF
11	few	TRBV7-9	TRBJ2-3	CASSLDDTQYF
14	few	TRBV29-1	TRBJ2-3	CSVEDGGMTDTQYF
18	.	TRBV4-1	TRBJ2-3	CASSRRDFRDSSSDTQYF
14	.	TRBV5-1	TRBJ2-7	CASSTNGRAYEQYF
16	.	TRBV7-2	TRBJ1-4	CASSLVGQGAREKLFF
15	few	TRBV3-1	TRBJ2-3	CASSGGLAGTDTQYF
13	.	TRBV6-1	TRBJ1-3	CASTLASGNTIYF
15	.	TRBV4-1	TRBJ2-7	CASSQDWQVRGEQYF
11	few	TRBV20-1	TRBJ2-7	CSARTSDEQYF
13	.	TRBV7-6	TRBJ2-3	CASSLNTADTQYF
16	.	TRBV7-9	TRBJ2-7	CASSLGPGTGAHEQYF
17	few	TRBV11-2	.	CASSLVGLAGGRETQYF
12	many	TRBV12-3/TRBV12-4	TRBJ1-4	CASSLSREKLFF
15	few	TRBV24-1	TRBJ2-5	CATSDWGSHQETQYF
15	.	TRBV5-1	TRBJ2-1	CASSPTTGTYNEQFF
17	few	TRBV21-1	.	CASSKYLGAAYSYEQYF
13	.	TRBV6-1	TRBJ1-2	CASREQANYGYTF
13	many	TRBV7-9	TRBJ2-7	CASSLGTVYEQYF
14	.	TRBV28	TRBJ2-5	CASNSQGRGETQYF
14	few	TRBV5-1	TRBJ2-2	CASSLNVPTGELFF
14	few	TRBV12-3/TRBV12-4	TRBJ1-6	CASRGGTGASPLHF
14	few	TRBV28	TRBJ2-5	CASSFVRRQETQYF
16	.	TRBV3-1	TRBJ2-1	CASSQGGGRSYNEQFF
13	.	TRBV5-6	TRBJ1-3	CASSSAGVDTIYF
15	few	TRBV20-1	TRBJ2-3	CSATTTGTYTDTQYF
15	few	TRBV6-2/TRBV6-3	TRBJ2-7	CASSGSGIQIYEQYF
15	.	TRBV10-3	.	CAISERGREFNEQFF
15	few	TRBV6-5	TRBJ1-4	CASSYSGQKNEKLFF